A selection of T cell receptor beta chains follows, all from one sample in a study of blood T cell repertoires in COVID-19. TCRdb keeps only in-frame clones here, not all; method: immunoSEQ multiplex PCR. There are more than 200,000 clones in the sample; approximately 86% occur only once, and approximately 5% lies in the top ten. Sequenced sample: peripheral blood. The receptor set was obtained from a woman over 75 with active or convalescent COVID-19. Both conserved end residues are part of each CDR3. Fields, in order: V gene, D gene, clone size, CDR3 length, J gene, CDR3 protein, CDR3 DNA. The D gene is left open where the match is weak. A row's size may be missing; if present it is once, few, many or a size class.

v_call: TRBV24-1
d_call: TRBD2
clone_size: -
cdr3_length: 17
j_call: TRBJ2-1
cdr3_aa: CATSDSHLAGRNNEQFF
cdr3_nt: TGTGCCACCAGTGATTCCCACCTAGCGGGAAGAAACAATGAGCAGTTCTTC

v_call: TRBV6-5
d_call: -
clone_size: -
cdr3_length: 15
j_call: TRBJ2-2
cdr3_aa: CASSYSRGGTGELFF
cdr3_nt: TGTGCCAGCAGTTACTCACGGGGAGGCACCGGGGAGCTGTTTTTT

v_call: TRBV6-6
d_call: -
clone_size: -
cdr3_length: 13
j_call: TRBJ1-5
cdr3_aa: CASSSGSNQPQHF
cdr3_nt: TGTGCCAGCAGTTCGGGTAGCAATCAGCCCCAGCATTTT

v_call: TRBV5-1
d_call: -
clone_size: -
cdr3_length: 16
j_call: TRBJ1-1
cdr3_aa: CASSLQGRDPPTEAFF
cdr3_nt: TGCGCCAGCAGCTTACAGGGTAGGGACCCCCCCACTGAAGCTTTCTTT

v_call: TRBV28
d_call: TRBD1
clone_size: -
cdr3_length: 17
j_call: TRBJ1-2
cdr3_aa: CASSTPATGGKGYGYTF
cdr3_nt: TGTGCCAGCAGTACTCCCGCCACAGGGGGCAAGGGGTATGGCTACACCTTC

v_call: TRBV27
d_call: TRBD2
clone_size: few
cdr3_length: 22
j_call: TRBJ2-7
cdr3_aa: CASSPRGSLGTSGGHSSYEQYF
cdr3_nt: TGTGCCAGCAGTCCAAGGGGGTCCCTCGGGACTAGCGGGGGGCACAGCTCCTACGAGCAGTACTTC

v_call: TRBV27
d_call: -
clone_size: -
cdr3_length: 14
j_call: TRBJ2-7
cdr3_aa: CASRPTTRVGEQYF
cdr3_nt: TGTGCCAGCAGGCCAACCACCCGCGTCGGGGAGCAGTACTTC

v_call: TRBV5-1
d_call: -
clone_size: once
cdr3_length: 16
j_call: TRBJ2-1
cdr3_aa: CASSLDLGGGHNEQFF
cdr3_nt: TGCGCCAGCAGCTTGGATCTGGGAGGGGGGCACAATGAGCAGTTCTTC

v_call: TRBV11-2
d_call: TRBD2
clone_size: -
cdr3_length: 15
j_call: TRBJ2-1
cdr3_aa: CASSLGLAVYNEQFF
cdr3_nt: TGTGCCAGCAGCTTAGGACTAGCGGTCTACAATGAGCAGTTCTTC

v_call: TRBV4-2
d_call: -
clone_size: -
cdr3_length: 14
j_call: TRBJ1-2
cdr3_aa: CASSQDPGSYGYTF
cdr3_nt: TGTGCCAGCAGCCAAGATCCGGGATCTTATGGCTACACCTTC

v_call: TRBV2
d_call: -
clone_size: -
cdr3_length: 12
j_call: TRBJ2-1
cdr3_aa: CASRTDSNEQFF
cdr3_nt: TGTGCCAGCAGGACTGATAGCAATGAGCAGTTCTTC

v_call: TRBV7-2
d_call: -
clone_size: -
cdr3_length: 13
j_call: TRBJ2-5
cdr3_aa: CASSLNLKETQYF
cdr3_nt: TGTGCCAGCAGCTTAAACTTAAAAGAGACCCAGTACTTC

v_call: TRBV3-1/TRBV3-2
d_call: TRBD1
clone_size: -
cdr3_length: 14
j_call: TRBJ1-1
cdr3_aa: CASSQGTGNTEAFF
cdr3_nt: TGTGCCAGCAGCCAAGGGACAGGGAACACTGAAGCTTTCTTT